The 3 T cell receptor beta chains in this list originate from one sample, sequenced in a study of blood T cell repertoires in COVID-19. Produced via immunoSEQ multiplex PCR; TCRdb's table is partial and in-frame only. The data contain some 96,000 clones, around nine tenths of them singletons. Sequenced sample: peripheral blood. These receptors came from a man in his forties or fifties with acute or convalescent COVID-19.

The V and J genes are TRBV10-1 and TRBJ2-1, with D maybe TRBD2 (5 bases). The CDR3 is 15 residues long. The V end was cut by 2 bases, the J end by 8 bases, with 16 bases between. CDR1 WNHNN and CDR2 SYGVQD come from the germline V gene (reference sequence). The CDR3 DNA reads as TGCGCCAGCAGTGAGCGGGGAGACGGGATGGATGAGCAGTTCTTC. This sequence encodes CASSERGDGMDEQFF.

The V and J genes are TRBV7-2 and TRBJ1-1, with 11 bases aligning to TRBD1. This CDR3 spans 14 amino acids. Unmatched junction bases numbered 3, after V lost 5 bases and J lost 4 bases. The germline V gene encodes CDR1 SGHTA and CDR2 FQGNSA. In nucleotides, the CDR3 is TGTGCCAGCAGCCCGGGACAGGGGGTCACTGAAGCTTTCTTT. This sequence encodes CASSPGQGVTEAFF.

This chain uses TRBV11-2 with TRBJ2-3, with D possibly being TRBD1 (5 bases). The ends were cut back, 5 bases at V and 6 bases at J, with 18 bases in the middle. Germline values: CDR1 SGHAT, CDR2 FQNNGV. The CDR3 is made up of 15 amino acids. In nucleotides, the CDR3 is TGTGCCAGCAGCGGCCAAGCAACAGGTTCGGATACGCAGTATTTT. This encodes CASSGQATGSDTQYF.